Below, 6 T cell receptor beta chains from the same sample are listed, as sequenced in a study of yellow fever vaccine responses in identical twins (dated by TCRdb to the late 2010s). Library preparation was by RT-PCR. The instrument was an Illumina HiSeq 2500. The raw public reads went through TCRdb reprocessing: fastp at Q25, MiXCR clone calling, in-frame beta chains kept. Rows matching on CDR3 protein sequence are summarized as one entry with the most common DNA and genes. This sample lists several thousand distinct CDR3 sequences; 70% to 90% were detected once. The ten largest make up over 2% of the sample. The sequencing used T cells from blood (PBMCs), unsorted or a sorted subset (not recorded which), collected before or after yellow fever vaccination (not recorded which). These receptors were collected from a woman aged 18-29 years who received the yellow fever vaccine. Donor details come from another sample of the same person, matched by shared clones.

V and J are TRBV2 and TRBJ2-1; perhaps TRBD2 as D (6 bases). V was clipped by 4 bases and J by 5 bases, with 12 bases between them. This CDR3 comprises 14 residues. Germline CDR1 is SNHLY and CDR2 is FYNNEI. CDR3 in DNA: TGTGCCAGCAGTGGGAGGGGCACAGACAATGAGCAGTTCTTC. Residues: CASSGRGTDNEQFF.

The rearrangement uses TRBV5-5 and TRBJ2-7, with D possibly TRBD1 on 6 matching bases. Germline V gene data show CDR1 as SGHKS and CDR2 as YYEKEE (reference sequence). CDR3 length equals 15 residues. V lost 0 bases and J lost 2, with 12 bases in between. CDR3 bases: TGTGCCAGCAGCTTGGCAGGGACAACCACCTACGAGCAGTACTTC. It codes for CASSLAGTTTYEQYF.

This sequence joins TRBV12-3 or TRBV12-4 and TRBJ1-1; D is possibly TRBD1 (6 bases). This CDR3 contains 13 residues. V was shortened by 6 bases and J by 6 bases, with 14 bases between the two germline ends. The CDR3 DNA reads TGTGCCAGCAGCCGAGGACAGCGCGCTGAAGCTTTCTTT. Protein product: CASSRGQRAEAFF.

V is TRBV28 and J is TRBJ2-7, with 9 bases aligning to TRBD1. CDR1 is MDHEN, CDR2 SYDVKM, per germline. There are 14 residues in the CDR3. V lost 5 bases and J lost 3; bases outside the gene matches: 5. CDR3 nucleotides: TGTGCCAGCAGTCTACAGGGGGCACGCTACGAGCAGTACTTC. It translates to CASSLQGARYEQYF.

The rearrangement uses TRBV5-1 and TRBJ2-2; D unclear. The germline CDR1 and CDR2 sequences are SGHRS and YFSETQ. There are 14 residues in the CDR3. Trimming removed 3 bases from V and 6 bases from J, with 12 bases in between. This CDR3 reads CASSYSGAPGELFF. The CDR3 nucleotides are TGCGCCAGCAGCTATTCCGGAGCTCCCGGGGAGCTGTTTTTT.

This rearrangement joins TRBV2 to TRBJ2-3; 7 bases match TRBD2. The ends lost 7 bases at V and 3 bases at J; junction bases unmatched: 7. CDR1 and CDR2 from the germline V gene are SNHLY and FYNNEI. The CDR3 length is 14 residues. The CDR3, as DNA: TGTGCCAGCATCCGTAGAGCGGGGACAGATACGCAGTATTTT. Its protein is CASIRRAGTDTQYF.